This T cell receptor (beta chain) appears in the sequencing data of a study of cytomegalovirus exposure and HLA in healthy donors. Germline CDR1 SQVTM, CDR2 ANQGSEA. V shed 6 bases, J shed 6 bases, and the junction held 0 bases outside the gene matches. The CDR3 sequence is 11 residues long. The PCR used 60 Vbeta and 13 Jbeta primers. Repertoires were generated with immunoSEQ multiplex PCR, while TCRdb's copy carries only in-frame clones and drops some. Among about 160,000 clones listed, 79% were seen once. The rearrangement joins TRBV29-1 to TRBJ2-2; TRBD1 matches at 8 bases. The specimen sequenced was PBMCs. This TCR was sampled from a man aged 50 or older in good health and CMV-seropositive. The CDR3 region is CSVTGAGELFF. CDR3 in DNA: TGCAGCGTGACAGGGGCCGGGGAGCTGTTTTTT.